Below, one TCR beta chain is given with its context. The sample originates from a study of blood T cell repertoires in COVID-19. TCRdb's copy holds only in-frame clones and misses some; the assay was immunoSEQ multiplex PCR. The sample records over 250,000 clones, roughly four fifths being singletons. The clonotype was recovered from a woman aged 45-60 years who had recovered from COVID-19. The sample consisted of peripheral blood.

CDR3 DNA: TGTGCCAGCAGCCAAGGAGGAGGGTTAGGAAACACCATATATTTT. This gives the protein CASSQGGGLGNTIYF. The chain combines TRBV4-2 with TRBJ1-3; D call uncertain. In germline, CDR1 is LGHNA, CDR2 YNFKEQ. The CDR3 sequence is 15 residues long. V lost 1 base and J 4 bases, leaving 11 bases between the germline ends.